The TCR beta chain described here comes from a study of blood T cell repertoires in COVID-19. Across the whole study: Italy, Spain and the United States were the sources of the convalescent and acute COVID-19 samples. Sources were T cells, B-cell-depleted T cells, or PBMCs; the material itself was cDNA or gDNA.

Study processing details: By means of reference gene primer amplification, nucleated cell counts were estimated. TCRdb keeps only in-frame clones here, not all; method: immunoSEQ multiplex PCR. V and J calls and clone size come straight from that table; D and trimming were deduced from the DNA. Here the sample spans 60,000 or so clones, 75% to 85% being singletons. The clonotype was recovered from a man older than 75 with acute or convalescent COVID-19. Material: peripheral blood.

CDR3 DNA: TGTGCCAGCTCACCACCTACCCGCCAGCGGGATGGCTACACCTTC. Residues: CASSPPTRQRDGYTF. This rearrangement joins TRBV18 to TRBJ1-2, with D unclear. This CDR3 contains 15 residues. V dropped 0 bases and J dropped 6 bases, with 14 bases sitting between them. Looked up from germline, CDR1 is KGHSH and CDR2 is LQKENI.